Presented here are 27 T cell receptor beta chains from one specimen sequenced in a study of blood T cell repertoires in COVID-19. Sequenced by immunoSEQ multiplex PCR; TCRdb stores in-frame clones only, minus some. The data show under 80,000 clones, around 79% seen once. Sequenced material: peripheral blood. The source of these receptors is a human donor in a cohort sampled during active COVID-19.

J is TRBJ2-1 and V is TRBV7-6, with a weak D call TRBD2 (5 bases). The CDR3 is 16 amino acids. Per the germline V gene, CDR1 is SGHVS and CDR2 is FNYEAQ. V was clipped by 5 bases and J by 0 bases, with 14 bases between them. DNA for the CDR3: TGTGCCAGCAGCGGACTGACTCGAAGCTCCTACAATGAGCAGTTCTTC. It is translated as CASSGLTRSSYNEQFF. Variable domain in full (rest from reference TRBV7-6 and TRBJ2-1): GAGVSQSPRYKVTKRGQDVALRCDPISGHVSLYWYRQALGQGPEFLTYFNYEAQQDKSGLPNDRFSAERPEGSISTLTIQRTEQRDSAMYRCASSGLTRSSYNEQFFGPGTRLTVL.

This clone came up many times. The rearrangement links TRBV9 to TRBJ1-4, with a weak D call TRBD1 (6 bases). CDR1 is SGDLS and CDR2 is YYNGEE in the germline V gene. The CDR3 runs 15 residues. The ends were cut back, 5 bases at V and 4 bases at J, with 15 bases in the middle. This CDR3 reads CASSPLGTYNEKLFF. The CDR3 nucleotides read TGTGCCAGCAGTCCCCTGGGGACATATAATGAAAAACTGTTTTTT.

The chain employs TRBV19 and TRBJ2-1; tentative D call: TRBD2 (6 bases). CDR1 and CDR2 (germline): LNHDA, SQIVND (reference sequence). The CDR3 spans 17 residues. Deletions cut 2 bases from V and 7 bases from J, with 21 bases between. CDR3 bases: TGTGCCAGTAGTATACTCCGGGACTCCCGCCTTCTAAATGAGCAGTTCTTC. Translation gives CASSILRDSRLLNEQFF. The full variable domain, in which reference TRBV19 and TRBJ2-1 provide the parts outside the CDR3, is DGGITQSPKYLFRKEGQNVTLSCEQNLNHDAMYWYRQDPGQGLRLIYYSQIVNDFQKGDIAEGYSVSREKKESFPLTVTSAQKNPTAFYLCASSILRDSRLLNEQFFGPGTRLTVL.

This clone has only a few counts. This chain connects TRBV6-5 to TRBJ1-2; D is possibly TRBD1 (6 bases). Looked up from germline, CDR1 is MNHEY and CDR2 is SVGAGI. With 5 bases removed from V and 4 bases from J, the gap between germline ends came to 14 bases. CDR3 size: 14 residues. CDR3 in DNA: TGTGCCAGCAGTCCAGGGGTGGTCGGCTATGGCTACACCTTC. Its translation: CASSPGVVGYGYTF.

The CDR3 region is CASSPRTPGDEQFF. Here the CDR3 DNA reads TGTGCCAGCAGCCCAAGGACCCCAGGGGATGAGCAGTTCTTC. This chain joins TRBV4-2 and TRBJ2-1; weak D call: TRBD1 (6 bases). CDR1 and CDR2 from the germline V gene are LGHNA and YNFKEQ. This CDR3 has 14 residues. Trimming cost V 4 bases and J 8 bases, with 15 bases left between them.

The rearrangement links TRBV6-5 to TRBJ2-5, with a possible D match to TRBD2 (6 bases). In germline, CDR1 is MNHEY, CDR2 SVGAGI. The V and J ends lost 4 bases and 2 bases respectively, with 8 bases between them. The CDR3 length is 13 residues. The CDR3 spells CASSWGEQETQYF. CDR3 nucleotides: TGTGCCAGCAGTTGGGGGGAGCAAGAGACCCAGTACTTC.

This clone was counted once. This chain joins TRBV5-4 and TRBJ2-7; perhaps TRBD1 as D (5 bases). This CDR3 is 12 amino acids long. Germline-derived CDR1 and CDR2 are SGHNT and YYREEE (reference sequence). The V and J ends lost 0 bases and 5 bases respectively, with 6 bases between them. CDR3 DNA sequence: TGTGCCAGCAGCTTGGGGACAAACGAGCAGTACTTC. Protein product: CASSLGTNEQYF. Looking up the rest from reference TRBV5-4 and TRBJ2-7 gives the full variable domain: ETGVTQSPTHLIKTRGQQVTLRCSSQSGHNTVSWYQQALGQGPQFIFQYYREEENGRGNFPPRFSGLQFPNYSSELNVNALELDDSALYLCASSLGTNEQYFGPGTRLTVT.

This chain uses TRBV5-1 with TRBJ2-1; D perhaps matches TRBD2 (6 bases). CDR1 and CDR2 (germline): SGHRS, YFSETQ. The CDR3 sequence is 15 residues long. Trimming took 7 bases from V and 0 from J, leaving 14 bases between them. The CDR3, as DNA: TGCGCCAGCCTTTCGGACGGGAGCTCCTACAATGAGCAGTTCTTC. As protein: CASLSDGSSYNEQFF.

V and J are TRBV5-5 and TRBJ2-7, with 7 positions matching TRBD2. Germline V gene data show CDR1 as SGHKS and CDR2 as YYEKEE (reference sequence). Trimming at V came to 6 bases and at J to 6 bases, leaving 15 bases not matched to a gene. CDR3 size: 15 residues. CDR3 amino acids: CASTFSGGSAGEQYF. DNA of the CDR3: TGTGCCAGCACTTTCTCGGGAGGTTCCGCCGGCGAGCAGTACTTC.

This clone occurred a few times. V gene TRBV12-3 or TRBV12-4 combines with J gene TRBJ1-5; D is possibly TRBD1 (6 bases). The CDR3 sequence is 13 residues long. V lost 7 bases, J lost 7 bases, and 14 bases lay in between. CDR3 DNA sequence: TGTGCCAGCACCGGGGGGGCGGGACAGCCCCAGCATTTT. Encoded protein: CASTGGAGQPQHF.

The rearrangement links TRBV3-1 (or the pseudogene TRBV3-2) to TRBJ2-5, with D tentatively TRBD1 (6 bases). CDR1 and CDR2 from the germline V gene are LGHDT and YNNKEL (reference sequence). This CDR3 has 13 amino acids. V was trimmed by 2 bases and J by 5 bases, leaving 9 bases between them. The CDR3 loop is CASSQTGLETQYF. The CDR3 coding sequence is TGTGCCAGCAGCCAAACAGGGTTGGAGACCCAGTACTTC.

This chain joins TRBV28 and TRBJ1-2; 11 bases are a match to TRBD1. The CDR3 is made up of 18 amino acids. CDR1 and CDR2 (germline): MDHEN, SYDVKM. V lost 1 base and J lost 1; bases outside the gene matches: 8. The DNA of the CDR3 is TGTGCCAGCAGTTTATATTGGGCCGGGACAGGGGGTAACTATGGCTACACCTTC. It encodes CASSLYWAGTGGNYGYTF.

This chain uses TRBV20-1 with TRBJ2-1; D is unresolved. The ends were cut back, 3 bases at V and 4 bases at J, with 7 bases in the middle. CDR3 length: 12 residues. Germline loops: CDR1 DFQATT, CDR2 SNEGSKA (reference sequence). This chain's CDR3 is CSASRGYNEQFF. DNA of the CDR3: TGCAGTGCTAGTAGAGGTTACAATGAGCAGTTCTTC.

CDR3 DNA sequence: TGTGCCAGCCGCGACAGGGCGGTAAATTCACCCCTCCACTTT. Its translation: CASRDRAVNSPLHF. The rearrangement joins TRBV18 to TRBJ1-6, with 7 bases matching TRBD1. The CDR3 covers 14 residues. The V segment lost 8 bases and the J segment 7 bases; nucleotides outside the gene matches: 8. In germline, CDR1 is KGHSH, CDR2 LQKENI.

V usage is TRBV7-9 and J usage is TRBJ2-1, with TRBD2 matching 11 bases. CDR3 size: 12 residues. V shed 5 bases, J shed 10 bases, and the junction held 1 base outside the gene matches. CDR1 is SEHNR and CDR2 is FQNEAQ in the germline V gene (reference sequence). In DNA form, the CDR3 reads TGTGCCAGCAGCCCTAGCGGGAGGGAGCAGTTCTTC. Protein product: CASSPSGREQFF. The full variable domain, its missing parts supplied by reference TRBV7-9 and TRBJ2-1, is DTGVSQNPRHKITKRGQNVTFRCDPISEHNRLYWYRQTLGQGPEFLTYFQNEAQLEKSRLLSDRFSAERPKGSFSTLEIQRTEQGDSAMYLCASSPSGREQFFGPGTRLTVL.

The rearrangement uses TRBV11-3 and TRBJ2-3, with 10 nucleotides matching TRBD2. CDR1 is SGHNT and CDR2 is YENEEA in the germline V gene. V trimming: 5 bases; J trimming: 3 bases; junction bases outside the gene matches: 5. The CDR3 has 15 amino acids. CDR3 protein: CASSPGLAETDTQYF. The CDR3 coding sequence is TGTGCCAGCAGCCCCGGACTAGCGGAGACAGATACGCAGTATTTT.

The chain uses TRBV6-5 and TRBJ1-3, with 8 bases aligning to TRBD1. The V segment lost 7 bases and the J segment 8 bases; nucleotides outside the gene matches: 7. CDR1 MNHEY and CDR2 SVGAGI come from the germline V gene. The CDR3 contains 13 residues. CDR3 region: CASTLAGGDTIYF. The CDR3 DNA reads TGTGCCAGCACCCTGGCAGGGGGCGACACCATATATTTT.

The chain recombines TRBV5-1 with TRBJ2-1; TRBD1 matches at 10 bases. This CDR3 has 15 amino acids. Germline-derived CDR1 and CDR2 are SGHRS and YFSETQ. Trimming cost V 5 bases and J 6 bases; bases outside gene matches: 8. The CDR3 sequence is CASRLTGGAFNEQFF. The DNA for the CDR3 is TGCGCCAGCAGATTGACAGGGGGCGCTTTCAATGAGCAGTTCTTC.

This chain uses TRBV5-1 with TRBJ2-2, with 7 bases lining up with TRBD2. Germline V CDR1 and CDR2: SGHRS, YFSETQ. The V segment lost 0 bases and the J segment 7 bases; nucleotides outside the gene matches: 6. CDR3 length equals 15 residues. The CDR3 sequence: CASSLGTSLSGELFF. In nucleotides, the CDR3 is TGCGCCAGCAGCTTGGGGACTAGTCTCAGCGGGGAGCTGTTTTTT.

CDR3 sequence: CASSNYEQYF. Written as DNA, the CDR3 is TGTGCCAGCTCAAACTACGAGCAGTACTTC. The chain employs TRBV6-6 and TRBJ2-7; no definite D call. The germline gives CDR1 MNHNY, CDR2 SVGAGI (reference sequence). Between the trimmed V and J ends, which lost 8 bases and 3 bases, there was a span of 5 bases. CDR3 length equals 10 residues.

This sequence joins TRBV6-5 and TRBJ2-2; maybe TRBD2 (6 bases). Germline V gene sequence: CDR1 MNHEY, CDR2 SVGAGI. V lost 6 bases and J lost 1, with 12 bases in between. This CDR3 contains 15 residues. The DNA for the CDR3 is TGTGCCAGCAGGAACGGGGAGGTGAACACCGGGGAGCTGTTTTTT. It specifies CASRNGEVNTGELFF.

This clone was detected once. The chain uses TRBV15 and TRBJ2-7; D uncertain. CDR3 size: 15 residues. Trimming left V 0 bases short and J 0 bases short, with 9 bases between. Germline CDR1 is LNHNV and CDR2 is YYDKDF (reference sequence). The chain's CDR3 is CATSRDPWSSYEQYF. CDR3 sequence (DNA): TGTGCCACCAGCAGAGATCCCTGGAGCTCCTACGAGCAGTACTTC.

This sequence joins TRBV7-2 and TRBJ2-3, with 9 bases fitting TRBD2. Looked up from germline, CDR1 is SGHTA and CDR2 is FQGNSA. The J segment lost 5 bases and the V segment lost 5 bases, leaving 20 bases of the junction unmatched. The CDR3 covers 19 residues. In DNA form, the CDR3 reads TGTGCCAGCAGCCCGAGGACAGGATCGGCGGGAGGGCCAGGAGATACGCAGTATTTT. Translating gives CASSPRTGSAGGPGDTQYF.

In its sample, this clone was seen once. This sequence joins TRBV5-6 and TRBJ2-5; D may be TRBD2 (5 bases). The CDR3 totals 16 residues. V was cut by 7 bases and J by 4 bases, with 23 bases left in between. Germline CDR1 and CDR2: SGHDT and YYEEEE. CDR3 in amino acids: CASHPRGRALGETQYF. The CDR3 DNA is TGTGCCAGCCACCCTCGAGGGCGGGCACTGGGAGAGACCCAGTACTTC.

The V gene is TRBV3-1 (or the pseudogene TRBV3-2), the J gene TRBJ2-5; weak D call: TRBD2 (6 bases). This CDR3 region has 14 residues. V was pared by 2 bases and J by 5 bases, with 12 bases between. Germline loops: CDR1 LGHDT, CDR2 YNNKEL (reference sequence). The DNA of the CDR3 is TGTGCCAGCAGCCAACTCCGGGGGAGGGAGACCCAGTACTTC. Encoded protein: CASSQLRGRETQYF.

Comment on this clone: One end of the junction does not line up with germline, which may come from a read error. The chain couples TRBV10-1 to TRBJ2-7, with 7 bases fitting TRBD2. Germline values: CDR1 WNHNN, CDR2 SYGVQD (reference sequence). There are 12 residues in the CDR3. Here the CDR3 DNA reads TGCGCCACCGGTGAAACGGGCGGGAGCCTGATCTTC. Translation: CATGETGGSLIF.

The chain links TRBV18 to TRBJ2-7; 8 bases align to TRBD2. Germline V gene data show CDR1 as KGHSH and CDR2 as LQKENI. CDR3 size: 15 residues. The V segment lost 6 bases and the J segment 7 bases; nucleotides outside the gene matches: 14. The CDR3 sequence: CASSPRREAMGEQYF. CDR3 nucleotide sequence: TGTGCCAGCTCTCCGCGGCGGGAGGCCATGGGGGAGCAGTACTTC.